This T cell receptor (beta chain) was found in a study of CD8 T cells in ankylosing spondylitis. The CDR3 runs 13 residues. V dropped 3 bases and J dropped 11 bases, with 11 bases sitting between them. Germline-derived CDR1 and CDR2 are SGHTA and FQGNSA. Quantitative molecular-barcoded 5'-RACE generated the TCR beta libraries. TCRdb re-called the 5' RACE reads with MiXCR, one entry per CDR3 protein. Here the sample spans 500,000 or so distinct CDR3 sequences, roughly 5.3% being singletons. As regards this clonotype: Its antigen is currently unknown.

Study findings and constraints: Relatively rare in peripheral blood, disease-linked clones were also CD8+. One TCR beta motif, made up of about 8 highly homologous variants, appeared characteristic of ankylosing spondylitis blood. Matched synovial fluid from ankylosing spondylitis patients was reported to be enriched for disease-linked clones. Prior literature has documented some motif variants in synovial fluid and blood from reactive arthritis.

The specimen sequenced was blood, either unsorted or a sorted T cell fraction (not recorded which). V and J are TRBV7-2 and TRBJ1-6; D is unresolved. The sequence was obtained from a male donor with ankylosing spondylitis. CDR3 loop: CASSLFGEPPLHF. Written as DNA, the CDR3 is TGTGCCAGCAGCTTGTTCGGGGAACCACCCCTCCACTTT.